The 28 T cell receptor beta chains given below trace back to one sample, sequenced in a study of shared T cell receptors in the human thymus. The method was immunoSEQ multiplex PCR; TCRdb's version includes in-frame clones alone and lacks a portion of them. The profile shows 500,000 to 550,000 clones, about 80% of them singletons. Another study also made use of these data, one on human thymus T cells.

The sequenced sample consisted of thymocytes. The receptors originated from a boy less than two years old with a congenital heart defect.

This clone was picked up a small number of times. V is TRBV15 and J is TRBJ1-3; TRBD1 might be the D (6 bases). This CDR3 comprises 14 residues. V was cut by 3 bases and J by 2 bases, with 8 bases left in between. Germline CDR1 is LNHNV and CDR2 is YYDKDF (reference sequence). CDR3 region: CATSSRGTGNTIYF. CDR3 sequence (DNA): TGTGCCACCAGCAGTAGGGGGACTGGAAACACCATATATTTT.

This chain links TRBV28 with TRBJ2-1; 7 nucleotides agree with TRBD2. The CDR3 has 14 residues. Trimming cost V 4 bases and J 8 bases; bases outside gene matches: 8. Germline V gene lookup returns CDR1 MDHEN and CDR2 SYDVKM. The CDR3 region is CASSSRSSGDEQFF. The CDR3 DNA follows: TGTGCCAGCAGTTCAAGGTCCAGCGGGGATGAGCAGTTCTTC.

This clone was seen just once. The V call is TRBV5-6, the J call TRBJ2-5; unclear D gene. Trimming shortened V by 1 base and J by 5 bases, and 9 bases separated the two germline ends. Germline loops: CDR1 SGHDT, CDR2 YYEEEE. This CDR3 comprises 13 residues. The CDR3 region has the DNA TGTGCCAGCAGCTTGCAGGTCAGTGAGACCCAGTACTTC. As protein: CASSLQVSETQYF.

The J gene is TRBJ1-2, the V gene TRBV6-5; 7 nucleotides align to TRBD1. V trimming: 0 bases; J trimming: 8 bases; junction bases outside the gene matches: 9. CDR3 length: 15 amino acids. The V gene's germline CDR1 is MNHEY and CDR2 SVGAGI. The CDR3 is CASSYSDRMVEGYTF. CDR3 nucleotides: TGTGCCAGCAGTTACTCGGACAGGATGGTGGAGGGCTACACCTTC.

Only one count was recorded for this clone. In the same sample, other DNA sequences code for this CDR3. The chain joins TRBV28 to TRBJ2-1; TRBD2 agrees at 10 bases. Germline V gene sequence: CDR1 MDHEN, CDR2 SYDVKM. The CDR3 runs to 15 residues. V shed 2 bases and J 4 bases; nucleotides not matched to a gene: 2. This CDR3 is CASSLKREGYNEQFF. The CDR3 DNA reads as TGTGCCAGCAGTTTAAAGCGGGAGGGTTACAATGAGCAGTTCTTC.

This chain uses TRBV10-2 with TRBJ2-2; 12 bases are a match to TRBD2. The trim removed 3 bases at V and 4 bases at J, leaving 6 bases unmatched. This CDR3 is 17 amino acids long. The germline V gene encodes CDR1 WSHSY and CDR2 SAAADI. CDR3 coding DNA: TGCGCCAGCAGTGATAGTAGACTAGCGGGAGTCACCGGGGAGCTGTTTTTT. This sequence encodes CASSDSRLAGVTGELFF.

The chain couples TRBV6-5 to TRBJ2-1, with D perhaps matching TRBD2 (5 bases). CDR3 size: 14 residues. The V and J ends lost 6 bases and 4 bases respectively, with 13 bases between them. Germline V gives CDR1 MNHEY, CDR2 SVGAGI. This CDR3 is CASRRGPRYNEQFF. CDR3 sequence (DNA): TGTGCCAGCAGGAGAGGGCCGAGATACAATGAGCAGTTCTTC.

The chain employs TRBV19 and TRBJ1-2; TRBD1 matches at 8 bases. The CDR3 has 17 residues. Germline CDR1 LNHDA, CDR2 SQIVND (reference sequence). Unmatched junction bases numbered 13, after V lost 2 bases and J lost 5 bases. The CDR3 DNA follows: TGTGCCAGTAGTATATCGGAAAGGACAGGGTGCCAATATGGCTACACCTTC. Translation: CASSISERTGCQYGYTF.

This chain joins TRBV4-3 and TRBJ2-7; 10 nucleotides match TRBD2. The J segment lost 2 bases and the V segment lost 0 bases, leaving 7 bases of the junction unmatched. The CDR3 contains 17 residues. Per the germline V gene, CDR1 is LGHNA and CDR2 is YSLEER. DNA of the CDR3: TGCGCCAGCAGCCAAGATCCGGGGCTAGCGGGAGCCTACGAGCAGTACTTC. This encodes CASSQDPGLAGAYEQYF.

The chain combines TRBV5-6 with TRBJ2-3; D call uncertain. Trimming left V 2 bases short and J 2 bases short, with 12 bases between. CDR1 is SGHDT and CDR2 is YYEEEE in the germline V gene. The CDR3 sequence is 15 residues long. CDR3 in amino acids: CASSFHPKITDTQYF. The DNA of the CDR3 is TGTGCCAGCAGCTTCCACCCTAAAATCACAGATACGCAGTATTTT.

The V gene is TRBV7-9, the J gene TRBJ1-2; unclear D gene. The V gene's germline CDR1 is SEHNR and CDR2 FQNEAQ (reference sequence). Trimming took 2 bases from V and 8 from J, leaving 6 bases between them. The CDR3 runs to 11 residues. This chain's CDR3 is CASSLYGGYTF. In nucleotides, the CDR3 is TGTGCCAGCAGCTTATACGGGGGCTACACCTTC.

The chain joins TRBV2 to TRBJ2-4; maybe TRBD2 (5 bases). V dropped 4 bases and J dropped 13 bases, with 8 bases sitting between them. The CDR3 is 10 residues long. Germline CDR1 reads SNHLY; CDR2 reads FYNNEI. The CDR3 DNA reads as TGTGCCAGCAGTGGCCCGGGACAGTACTTC. Translation gives CASSGPGQYF.

This clone was counted a few times. The chain has TRBV30 and TRBJ2-7, with a possible D match to TRBD2 (5 bases). CDR3 length: 14 residues. Trimming removed 0 bases from V and 5 bases from J, with 14 bases in between. Looked up from germline, CDR1 is GTSNPN and CDR2 is SVGIG (reference sequence). The CDR3 spells CAWSVERPPHEQYF. The CDR3 coding sequence is TGTGCCTGGAGTGTAGAGCGGCCCCCCCACGAGCAGTACTTC.

This chain links TRBV10-3 with TRBJ2-1, with 7 nucleotides matching TRBD2. From germline, CDR1 is ENHRY and CDR2 SYGVKD. The J segment lost 3 bases and the V segment lost 0 bases, leaving 14 bases of the junction unmatched. The CDR3 is made up of 19 amino acids. CDR3 sequence reads: CAISESTTLAEAVYNEQFF. As DNA, the CDR3 is TGTGCCATCAGTGAGTCGACTACGCTAGCGGAGGCGGTCTACAATGAGCAGTTCTTC.

This clone appeared once. The V and J genes are TRBV4-3 and TRBJ1-4; 8 positions match TRBD1. The CDR3 sequence is 15 residues long. Germline V gene sequence: CDR1 LGHNA, CDR2 YSLEER. Trimming cost V 0 bases and J 8 bases; bases outside gene matches: 5. The CDR3 bases are TGCGCCAGCAGCCAAGAAGAGGCAGGGGGCGAAAAACTGTTTTTT. This gives the protein CASSQEEAGGEKLFF.

The chain combines TRBV10-3 with TRBJ2-7, with no clear D. Trimming shortened V by 3 bases and J by 4 bases, and 13 bases separated the two germline ends. Germline V gene lookup returns CDR1 ENHRY and CDR2 SYGVKD. This CDR3 spans 14 amino acids. Here the CDR3 DNA reads TGTGCCATCAGTGACGACTCCCTCCTGTACGAGCAGTACTTC. This translates into CAISDDSLLYEQYF.

The chain recombines TRBV28 with TRBJ1-2; 10 positions match TRBD1. Germline lookup yields CDR1 MDHEN and CDR2 SYDVKM. This CDR3 comprises 14 residues. The trim removed 5 bases at V and 3 bases at J, leaving 3 bases unmatched. The CDR3 coding sequence is TGTGCCAGCAGTCTCGGACAGGGGGACTATGGCTACACCTTC. It encodes CASSLGQGDYGYTF.

This clone was observed a handful of times. The V call is TRBV14, the J call TRBJ2-6; 9 bases agree with TRBD1. Looked up from germline, CDR1 is SGHDN and CDR2 is FVKESK. V lost 3 bases, J lost 3 bases, and 6 bases stayed unmatched. The CDR3 is 17 residues long. CDR3: CASSHKTGGVGANVLTF. The CDR3 DNA follows: TGTGCCAGCAGCCATAAAACAGGGGGCGTTGGGGCCAACGTCCTGACTTTC.

The chain combines TRBV9 with TRBJ2-1; 8 bases match TRBD2. V shed 4 bases, J shed 10 bases, and the junction held 13 bases outside the gene matches. This CDR3 has 15 amino acids. CDR1 is SGDLS and CDR2 is YYNGEE in the germline V gene. The DNA for the CDR3 is TGTGCCAGCAGCACCTCCGGGACTAGGTTCCGGGAGCAGTTCTTC. Translating it yields CASSTSGTRFREQFF. The full variable domain, with the rest looked up from reference TRBV9 and TRBJ2-1, is DSGVTQTPKHLITATGQRVTLRCSPRSGDLSVYWYQQSLDQGLQFLIQYYNGEERAKGNILERFSAQQFPDLHSELNLSSLELGDSALYFCASSTSGTRFREQFFGPGTRLTVL.

J is TRBJ1-2 and V is TRBV6-1; 8 bases map to TRBD1. Germline lookup yields CDR1 MNHNS and CDR2 SASEGT. Trimming cost V 5 bases and J 8 bases; bases outside gene matches: 13. This CDR3 region has 15 residues. The CDR3 region is CASSLRDRSARGYTF. The CDR3, as DNA: TGTGCCAGCAGTCTCCGGGACAGGAGTGCCCGCGGCTACACCTTC.

The chain couples TRBV4-2 to TRBJ2-1; D may be TRBD2 (6 bases). CDR3 length: 17 amino acids. The V and J ends lost 3 bases and 2 bases respectively, with 17 bases between them. The V gene's germline CDR1 is LGHNA and CDR2 YNFKEQ. This chain's CDR3 is CASSHLLASPPYNEQFF. The CDR3 nucleotides read TGTGCCAGCAGCCACCTTCTAGCGTCCCCCCCCTACAATGAGCAGTTCTTC.

The V call is TRBV18, the J call TRBJ2-7; weak D call: TRBD2 (7 bases). Trimming left V 2 bases short and J 9 bases short, with 11 bases between. The CDR3 runs to 12 residues. The V gene's germline CDR1 is KGHSH and CDR2 LQKENI. CDR3 sequence: CASSPGGAGQYF. CDR3 DNA sequence: TGTGCCAGCTCACCAGGGGGGGCTGGGCAGTACTTC.

This clone was counted once. The chain employs TRBV6-4 and TRBJ2-7; no firm D call. Deletions cut 11 bases from V and 3 bases from J, with 5 bases between. The CDR3 loop spans 9 amino acids. Germline CDR1 reads MRHNA; CDR2 reads SNTAGT. The DNA for the CDR3 is TGTGCCGGCCACTACGAGCAGTACTTC. This gives the protein CAGHYEQYF.

V and J are TRBV7-9 and TRBJ2-3, with 12 positions matching TRBD2. With 5 bases clipped from V and 6 bases from J, the junction kept 9 bases outside the gene matches. The germline gives CDR1 SEHNR, CDR2 FQNEAQ (reference sequence). CDR3 length: 16 amino acids. The CDR3 DNA is TGTGCCAGCAGCGCGGGACTAGCGGGCGACGGGGATACGCAGTATTTT. It translates to CASSAGLAGDGDTQYF.

The chain employs TRBV28 and TRBJ1-5, with D hard to call. Germline values: CDR1 MDHEN, CDR2 SYDVKM. Between the trimmed V and J ends, which lost 1 base and 8 bases, there was a span of 12 bases. The CDR3 sequence is 14 residues long. The CDR3 sequence is CASSLYGGTEPQHF. CDR3 coding DNA: TGTGCCAGCAGTTTATATGGAGGTACAGAGCCCCAGCATTTT.

The chain joins TRBV4-2 to TRBJ2-2; weak D call: TRBD2 (6 bases). The germline V gene has CDR1 LGHNA and CDR2 YNFKEQ. CDR3 length: 15 residues. Trimming left V 6 bases short and J 0 bases short, with 11 bases between. The DNA of the CDR3 is TGTGCCAGCAGACAACGCGGGACGAACACCGGGGAGCTGTTTTTT. Protein product: CASRQRGTNTGELFF.

The gene calls are TRBV7-9 and TRBJ2-1; perhaps TRBD2 as D (5 bases). The ends were cut back, 5 bases at V and 6 bases at J, with 17 bases in the middle. From germline, CDR1 is SEHNR and CDR2 FQNEAQ (reference sequence). The CDR3 has 15 residues. The CDR3 is CASSPDSGDPNEQFF. The DNA of the CDR3 is TGTGCCAGCAGCCCGGACTCCGGAGACCCCAATGAGCAGTTCTTC.

The chain uses TRBV9 and TRBJ2-3; possibly TRBD2 for D (6 bases). The length of the CDR3 is 16 residues. Per germline, CDR1 SGDLS and CDR2 YYNGEE. The V end lost 4 bases, the J end lost 5 bases, and 20 bases lay between the germline ends. The CDR3 nucleotides are TGTGCCAGCAGCCCAACTAGTTGGGGAGGTGGAGATACGCAGTATTTT. This translates into CASSPTSWGGGDTQYF.